This T cell receptor beta chain was sequenced for a study of T cell responses to AZD1222 COVID-19 vaccine. The data were produced by immunoSEQ multiplex PCR, yet TCRdb's version contains in-frame clones alone and is incomplete. The sample holds 140,000 to 150,000 clones, around 93% seen once. Per the germline V gene, CDR1 is GTSNPN and CDR2 is SVGIG (reference sequence). Trimming removed 5 bases at V and 0 bases at J, with 11 bases between. This CDR3 is built from 14 residues. About this clone itself: Its antigen is undetermined.

Study-level findings and limits: Donors were chiefly white British, with a greater number of females, and clonal diversity was perhaps underestimated.

The material sequenced was peripheral blood, taken on day 0 of AZD1222 vaccination. The receptor was isolated from an adult in good health. The V call is TRBV30, the J call TRBJ1-5, with D maybe TRBD1 (5 bases). The CDR3 nucleotides read TGTGCCTGGCAAACAGGTAATAGCAATCAGCCCCAGCATTTT. Translating it yields CAWQTGNSNQPQHF.